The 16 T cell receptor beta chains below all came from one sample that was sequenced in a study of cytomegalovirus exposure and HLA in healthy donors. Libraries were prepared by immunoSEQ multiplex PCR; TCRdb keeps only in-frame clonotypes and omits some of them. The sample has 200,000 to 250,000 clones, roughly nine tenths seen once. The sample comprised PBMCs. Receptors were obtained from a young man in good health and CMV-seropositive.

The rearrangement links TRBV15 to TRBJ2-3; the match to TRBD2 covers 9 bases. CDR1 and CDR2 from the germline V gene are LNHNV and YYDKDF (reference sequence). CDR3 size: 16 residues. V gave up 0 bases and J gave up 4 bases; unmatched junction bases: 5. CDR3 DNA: TGTGCCACCAGCAGAGATACCCTAGCGGGACCAGATACGCAGTATTTT. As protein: CATSRDTLAGPDTQYF.

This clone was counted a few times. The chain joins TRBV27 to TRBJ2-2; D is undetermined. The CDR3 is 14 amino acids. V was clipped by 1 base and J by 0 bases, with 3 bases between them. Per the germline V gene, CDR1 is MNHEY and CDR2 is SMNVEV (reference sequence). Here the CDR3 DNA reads TGTGCCAGCAGTTTATGGCCGAACACCGGGGAGCTGTTTTTT. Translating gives CASSLWPNTGELFF.

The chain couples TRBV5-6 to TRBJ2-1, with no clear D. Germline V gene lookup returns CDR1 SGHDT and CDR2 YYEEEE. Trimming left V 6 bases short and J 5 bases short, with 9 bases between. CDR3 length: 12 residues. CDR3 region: CASNENNNEQFF. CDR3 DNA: TGTGCCAGCAACGAGAATAACAATGAGCAGTTCTTC. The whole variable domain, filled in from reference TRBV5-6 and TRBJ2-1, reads DAGVTQSPTHLIKTRGQQVTLRCSPKSGHDTVSWYQQALGQGPQFIFQYYEEEERQRGNFPDRFSGHQFPNYSSELNVNALLLGDSALYLCASNENNNEQFFGPGTRLTVL.

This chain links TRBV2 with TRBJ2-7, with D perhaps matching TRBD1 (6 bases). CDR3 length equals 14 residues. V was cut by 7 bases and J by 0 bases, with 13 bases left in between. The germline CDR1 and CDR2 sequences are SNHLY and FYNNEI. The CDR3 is CASTQQGYSYEQYF. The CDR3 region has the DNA TGTGCCAGCACTCAACAGGGATACTCCTACGAGCAGTACTTC.

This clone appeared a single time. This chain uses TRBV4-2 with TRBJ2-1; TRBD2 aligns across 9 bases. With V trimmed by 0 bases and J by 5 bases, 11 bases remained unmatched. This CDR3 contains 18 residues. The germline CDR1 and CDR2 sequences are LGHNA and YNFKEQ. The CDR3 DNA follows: TGTGCCAGCAGCCAAGAGGGGCGCGGGAGGGCCGGGGACAATGAGCAGTTCTTC. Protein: CASSQEGRGRAGDNEQFF.

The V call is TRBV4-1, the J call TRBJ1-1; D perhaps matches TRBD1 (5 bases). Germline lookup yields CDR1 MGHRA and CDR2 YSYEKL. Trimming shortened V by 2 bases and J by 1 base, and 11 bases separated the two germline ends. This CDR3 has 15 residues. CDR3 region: CASSQLGDGNTEAFF. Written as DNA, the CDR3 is TGCGCCAGCAGCCAATTAGGGGATGGGAACACTGAAGCTTTCTTT.

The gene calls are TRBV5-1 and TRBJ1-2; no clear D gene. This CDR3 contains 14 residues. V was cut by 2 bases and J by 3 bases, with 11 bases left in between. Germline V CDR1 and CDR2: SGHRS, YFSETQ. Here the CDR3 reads CASSFGGLDYGYTF. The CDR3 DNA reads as TGCGCCAGCAGCTTCGGAGGCCTCGACTATGGCTACACCTTC.

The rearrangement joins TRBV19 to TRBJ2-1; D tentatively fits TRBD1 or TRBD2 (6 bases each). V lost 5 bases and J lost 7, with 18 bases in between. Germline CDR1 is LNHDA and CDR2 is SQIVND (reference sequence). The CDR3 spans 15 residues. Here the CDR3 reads CASSGGPSGVNEQFF. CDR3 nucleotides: TGTGCCAGTAGTGGGGGGCCCTCAGGTGTGAATGAGCAGTTCTTC.

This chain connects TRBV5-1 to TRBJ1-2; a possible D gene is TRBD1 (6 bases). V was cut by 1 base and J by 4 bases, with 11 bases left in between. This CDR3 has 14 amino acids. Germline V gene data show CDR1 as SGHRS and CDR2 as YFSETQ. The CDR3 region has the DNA TGCGCCAGCAGCTTGCTGGGGGCGGCCTATGGCTACACCTTC. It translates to CASSLLGAAYGYTF.

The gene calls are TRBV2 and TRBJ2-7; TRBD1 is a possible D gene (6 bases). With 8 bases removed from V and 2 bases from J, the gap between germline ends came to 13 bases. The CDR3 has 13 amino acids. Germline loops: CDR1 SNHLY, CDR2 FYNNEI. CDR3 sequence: CASVDSGTYEQYF. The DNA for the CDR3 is TGTGCCAGCGTGGACAGCGGAACCTACGAGCAGTACTTC.

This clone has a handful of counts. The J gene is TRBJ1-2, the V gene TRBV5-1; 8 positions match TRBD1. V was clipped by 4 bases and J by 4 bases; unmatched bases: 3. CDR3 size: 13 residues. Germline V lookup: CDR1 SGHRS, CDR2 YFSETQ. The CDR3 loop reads CASSQQGGYGYTF. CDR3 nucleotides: TGCGCCAGCAGCCAACAGGGGGGCTATGGCTACACCTTC.

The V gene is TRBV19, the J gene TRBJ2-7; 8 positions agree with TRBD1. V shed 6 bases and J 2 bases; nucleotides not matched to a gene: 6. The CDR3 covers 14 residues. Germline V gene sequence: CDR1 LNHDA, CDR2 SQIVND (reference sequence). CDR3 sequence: CASRTGQGPYEQYF. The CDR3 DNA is TGTGCCAGTAGGACAGGACAGGGACCCTACGAGCAGTACTTC. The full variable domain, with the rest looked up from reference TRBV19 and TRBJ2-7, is DGGITQSPKYLFRKEGQNVTLSCEQNLNHDAMYWYRQDPGQGLRLIYYSQIVNDFQKGDIAEGYSVSREKKESFPLTVTSAQKNPTAFYLCASRTGQGPYEQYFGPGTRLTVT.

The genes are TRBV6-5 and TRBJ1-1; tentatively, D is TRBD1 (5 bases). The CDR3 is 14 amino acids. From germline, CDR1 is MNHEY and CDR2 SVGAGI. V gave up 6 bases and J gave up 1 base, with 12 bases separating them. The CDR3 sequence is CASRPGTANTEAFF. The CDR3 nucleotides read TGTGCCAGCAGACCCGGGACGGCGAACACTGAAGCTTTCTTT.

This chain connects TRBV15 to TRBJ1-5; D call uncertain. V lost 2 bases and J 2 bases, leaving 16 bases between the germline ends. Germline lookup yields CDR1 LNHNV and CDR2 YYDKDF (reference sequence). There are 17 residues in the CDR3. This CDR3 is CATSRPNHGVGNQPQHF. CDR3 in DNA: TGTGCCACCAGCAGACCCAACCATGGGGTTGGCAATCAGCCCCAGCATTTT.

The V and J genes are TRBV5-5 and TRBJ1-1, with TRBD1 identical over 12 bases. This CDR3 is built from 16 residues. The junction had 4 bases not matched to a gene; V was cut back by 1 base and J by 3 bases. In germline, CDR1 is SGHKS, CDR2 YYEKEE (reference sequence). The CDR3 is CASSLTGTGGDTEAFF. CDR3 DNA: TGTGCCAGCAGCTTGACAGGGACAGGGGGCGACACTGAAGCTTTCTTT. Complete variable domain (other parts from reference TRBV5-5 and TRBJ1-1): DAGVTQSPTHLIKTRGQQVTLRCSPISGHKSVSWYQQVLGQGPQFIFQYYEKEERGRGNFPDRFSARQFPNYSSELNVNALLLGDSALYLCASSLTGTGGDTEAFFGQGTRLTVV.

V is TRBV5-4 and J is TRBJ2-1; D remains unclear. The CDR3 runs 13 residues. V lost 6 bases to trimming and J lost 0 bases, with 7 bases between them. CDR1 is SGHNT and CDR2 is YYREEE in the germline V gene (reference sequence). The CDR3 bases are TGTGCCAGCACGCTTCCCTCCTACAATGAGCAGTTCTTC. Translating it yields CASTLPSYNEQFF. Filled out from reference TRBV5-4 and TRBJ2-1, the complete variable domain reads ETGVTQSPTHLIKTRGQQVTLRCSSQSGHNTVSWYQQALGQGPQFIFQYYREEENGRGNFPPRFSGLQFPNYSSELNVNALELDDSALYLCASTLPSYNEQFFGPGTRLTVL.